This T cell receptor beta chain was found in a study of a mutant IDH1 vaccine in newly diagnosed glioma. Documented time point: week 11, during vaccination. Every vaccination contained 300 ug of the mutant IDH1 20-mer peptide and was paired with topical imiquimod. The astrocytomas were IDH1-mutant, ATRX-negative, and WHO grade 3 or 4. CDR3 length: 14 residues. The germline CDR1 and CDR2 sequences are SSHAT and FNYEAQ (reference sequence). The assay was immunoSEQ multiplex PCR, and TCRdb's table has in-frame clones only and misses some. The data hold about 110,000 clones, with under 90% observed a single time. Comment on this clone: Its antigen remains unknown. At one of its ends the junction is not consistent with the germline gene, which may arise from a read error.

The chain recombines TRBV7-7 with TRBJ2-3, with 14 positions matching TRBD2. This clonotype was sampled from a woman aged 45-65 years with glioma. This material consisted of PBMCs, taken from a glioma patient whose treatment included an IDH1 peptide vaccine. CDR3 in amino acids: CASSPRTSGRTQYF. The CDR3 DNA is TGTGCTAGCAGCCCCCGGACTAGCGGGAGGACGCAGTATTTT.